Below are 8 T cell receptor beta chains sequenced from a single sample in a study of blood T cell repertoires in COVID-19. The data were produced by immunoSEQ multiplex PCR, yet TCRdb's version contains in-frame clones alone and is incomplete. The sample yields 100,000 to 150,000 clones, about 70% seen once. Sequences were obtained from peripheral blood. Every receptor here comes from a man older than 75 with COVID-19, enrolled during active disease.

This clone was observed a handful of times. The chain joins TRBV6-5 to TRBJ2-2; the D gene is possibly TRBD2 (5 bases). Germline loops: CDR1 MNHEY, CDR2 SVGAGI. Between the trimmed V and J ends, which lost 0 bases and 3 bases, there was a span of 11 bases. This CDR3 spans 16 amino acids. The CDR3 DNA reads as TGTGCCAGCAGTTACTCGAAGGGAGAGTACACCGGGGAGCTGTTTTTT. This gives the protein CASSYSKGEYTGELFF.

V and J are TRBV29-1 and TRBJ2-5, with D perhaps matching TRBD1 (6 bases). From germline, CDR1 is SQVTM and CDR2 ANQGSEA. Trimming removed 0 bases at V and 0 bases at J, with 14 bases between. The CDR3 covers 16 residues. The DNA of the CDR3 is TGCAGCGTTGAAGATGGTTTTTGGACAGACCAAGAGACCCAGTACTTC. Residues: CSVEDGFWTDQETQYF.

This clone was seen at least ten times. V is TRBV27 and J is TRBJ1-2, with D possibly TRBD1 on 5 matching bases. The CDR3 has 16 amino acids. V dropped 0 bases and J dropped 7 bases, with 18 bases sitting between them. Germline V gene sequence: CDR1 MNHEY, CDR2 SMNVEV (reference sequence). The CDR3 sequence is CASSLSFGDSYAGYTF. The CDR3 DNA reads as TGTGCCAGCAGTTTATCGTTTGGGGACTCCTATGCTGGCTACACCTTC.

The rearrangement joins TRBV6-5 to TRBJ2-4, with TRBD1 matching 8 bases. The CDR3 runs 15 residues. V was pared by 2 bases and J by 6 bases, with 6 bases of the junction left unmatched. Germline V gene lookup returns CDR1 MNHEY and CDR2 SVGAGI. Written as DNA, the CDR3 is TGTGCCAGCAGTTACGAAGGACAGGGCCCAAACATTCAGTACTTC. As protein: CASSYEGQGPNIQYF.

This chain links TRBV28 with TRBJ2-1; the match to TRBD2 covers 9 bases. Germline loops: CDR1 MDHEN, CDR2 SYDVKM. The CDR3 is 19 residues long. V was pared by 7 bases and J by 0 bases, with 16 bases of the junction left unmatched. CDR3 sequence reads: CASIGSEGLAGSSYNEQFF. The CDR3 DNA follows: TGTGCCAGCATAGGGTCAGAGGGGCTAGCGGGGTCCTCCTACAATGAGCAGTTCTTC.

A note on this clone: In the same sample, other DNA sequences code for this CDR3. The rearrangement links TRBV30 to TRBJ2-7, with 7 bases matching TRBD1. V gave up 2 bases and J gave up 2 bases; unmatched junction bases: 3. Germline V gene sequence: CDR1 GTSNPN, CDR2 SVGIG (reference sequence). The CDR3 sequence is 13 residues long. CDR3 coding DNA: TGTGCCTGGAGTCGACAGGGAACCTACGAGCAGTACTTC. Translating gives CAWSRQGTYEQYF.

In nucleotides, the CDR3 is TGTGCCAGCAGCGTAGATCTCCGGGTTAGCTCTGGAAACACCATATATTTT. Its protein product is CASSVDLRVSSGNTIYF. V and J are TRBV9 and TRBJ1-3; D not resolved. Germline CDR1 and CDR2: SGDLS and YYNGEE. V was trimmed by 0 bases and J by 0 bases, leaving 13 bases between them. CDR3 length: 17 amino acids. The full variable domain, with the rest looked up from reference TRBV9 and TRBJ1-3, is DSGVTQTPKHLITATGQRVTLRCSPRSGDLSVYWYQQSLDQGLQFLIQYYNGEERAKGNILERFSAQQFPDLHSELNLSSLELGDSALYFCASSVDLRVSSGNTIYFGEGSWLTVV.

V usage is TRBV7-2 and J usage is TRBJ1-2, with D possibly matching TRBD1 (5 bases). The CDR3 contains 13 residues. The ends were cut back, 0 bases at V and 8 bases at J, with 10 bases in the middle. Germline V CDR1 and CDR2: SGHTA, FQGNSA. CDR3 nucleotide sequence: TGTGCCAGCAGCTTAGCAGGGGTTGAGGGCTACACCTTC. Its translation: CASSLAGVEGYTF.